This TCR beta chain appears in the sequencing data of a study of blood T cell repertoires in COVID-19. About the study: The study drew acute and convalescent COVID-19 samples from the United States, Italy and Spain. T cells, B-cell-depleted T cells, or PBMCs provided the cDNA or gDNA that served as material.

Original processing methods: It was from reference gene primer amplification that nucleated cell counts were estimated. The method was immunoSEQ multiplex PCR; TCRdb's version includes in-frame clones alone and lacks a portion of them. For V, J and clone size, that table is used; D and trimming come from the DNA. The sample lists roughly 32,000 clones; more than 80% were seen once. The CDR3 spans 16 residues. After removal of 8 bases from V and 0 bases from J, the junction contained 6 bases not matched to a gene. Germline V lookup: CDR1 LNHDA, CDR2 SQIVND (reference sequence). Sequenced: peripheral blood. This TCR came from a man in his fifties or sixties with active or convalescent COVID-19. The chain joins TRBV19 to TRBJ2-2, with 10 bases aligning to TRBD2. CDR3 DNA: TGTGCCAGTGTGCAGCGGGGGGGCCCGAACACCGGGGAGCTGTTTTTT. Translation gives CASVQRGGPNTGELFF.